Presented here are 21 T cell receptor beta chains from one specimen sequenced in a study of radiotherapy plus CTLA-4 blockade in lung cancer. The data were produced by immunoSEQ multiplex PCR, yet TCRdb's version contains in-frame clones alone and is incomplete. The data show approximately 25,000 clones, about three quarters seen once. Specimen: peripheral blood, collected from a patient treated with radiotherapy plus ipilimumab. The receptor source for this set is a human donor with non-small cell lung cancer who had stable disease on radiotherapy plus ipilimumab.

This clone was recorded only once. The chain links TRBV18 to TRBJ2-4; 8 bases line up with TRBD1. This CDR3 has 15 residues. After removal of 8 bases from V and 7 bases from J, the junction contained 13 bases not matched to a gene. CDR1 KGHSH and CDR2 LQKENI come from the germline V gene. CDR3 bases: TGTGCCAGCGCGACAGACCAGGGGGCGCGGAACATTCAGTACTTC. As protein: CASATDQGARNIQYF. Filled out from reference TRBV18 and TRBJ2-4, the complete variable domain reads NAGVMQNPRHLVRRRGQEARLRCSPMKGHSHVYWYRQLPEEGLKFMVYLQKENIIDESGMPKERFSAEFPKEGPSILRIQQVVRGDSAAYFCASATDQGARNIQYFGAGTRLSVL.

In DNA form, the CDR3 reads TGTGCCAGCAGCTTAGCGGGACTTTCTGGAAACACCATATATTTT. This gives the protein CASSLAGLSGNTIYF. The chain has TRBV11-2 and TRBJ1-3; possibly TRBD1 for D (5 bases). CDR1 is SGHAT and CDR2 is FQNNGV in the germline V gene. V was clipped by 1 base and J by 1 base, with 8 bases between them. The length of the CDR3 is 15 residues.

This chain links TRBV5-8 with TRBJ2-5, with TRBD2 as a possible D gene (7 bases). CDR3 length: 17 amino acids. The germline V and J ends were trimmed by 2 bases and 4 bases, with 21 bases remaining between them. The germline CDR1 and CDR2 sequences are SGHTS and YDEGEE. CDR3 coding DNA: TGTGCCAGCAGCTTTGGTAGGGGGGGCAATACACGAGAGACCCAGTACTTC. Translating gives CASSFGRGGNTRETQYF.

V usage is TRBV4-3 and J usage is TRBJ1-3; D perhaps matches TRBD1 (6 bases). The CDR3 covers 17 residues. V was shortened by 1 base and J by 0 bases, with 13 bases between the two germline ends. The germline V gene encodes CDR1 LGHNA and CDR2 YSLEER. CDR3 region: CASSQVATGHSGNTIYF. CDR3 sequence (DNA): TGCGCCAGCAGCCAAGTCGCGACAGGCCACTCTGGAAACACCATATATTTT.

The chain has TRBV10-3 and TRBJ2-7; D is uncertain. The CDR3 totals 11 residues. Deletions cut 2 bases from V and 3 bases from J, with 2 bases between. Germline loops: CDR1 ENHRY, CDR2 SYGVKD. The CDR3 DNA reads TGTGCCATCAGTGAGGGCTACGAGCAGTACTTC. This codes for CAISEGYEQYF.

This clone was found a few times. This chain joins TRBV11-2 and TRBJ2-7; no reliable D call. The CDR3 consists of 17 residues. Trimming pared 0 bases from V and 4 bases from J, leaving 19 bases between. Germline CDR1 reads SGHAT; CDR2 reads FQNNGV. In DNA form, the CDR3 reads TGTGCCAGCAGCTTAGATCTTGCAGCCGGAAGTAATTACGAGCAGTACTTC. Residues: CASSLDLAAGSNYEQYF.

The chain combines TRBV7-8 with TRBJ1-3, with no clear D. This CDR3 contains 12 residues. V lost 5 bases and J 7 bases, leaving 9 bases between the germline ends. Germline V gene data show CDR1 as SGHVS and CDR2 as FQNEAQ. CDR3 protein: CASSHARNTIYF. The CDR3 DNA is TGTGCCAGCAGCCATGCTCGGAACACCATATATTTT.

The chain links TRBV7-9 to TRBJ1-4, with TRBD1 identical over 9 bases. J was trimmed by 8 bases and V by 5 bases; bases with no gene match: 21. Germline lookup yields CDR1 SEHNR and CDR2 FQNEAQ (reference sequence). The CDR3 loop spans 19 amino acids. The CDR3 loop is CASSNGWGQGLHGEEKLFF. Here the CDR3 DNA reads TGTGCCAGCAGCAACGGGTGGGGACAGGGTCTGCATGGGGAAGAAAAACTGTTTTTT.

The chain has TRBV5-1 and TRBJ1-1; D remains unclear. Trimming removed 1 base from V and 1 base from J, with 8 bases in between. This CDR3 spans 14 amino acids. From germline, CDR1 is SGHRS and CDR2 YFSETQ. The CDR3 DNA follows: TGCGCCAGCAGCTTGTCACGGTCGAACACTGAAGCTTTCTTT. Amino acid sequence: CASSLSRSNTEAFF.

This clone has only a few counts. The rearrangement uses TRBV4-1 and TRBJ1-1; D is unresolved. The CDR3 covers 18 residues. Trimming left V 0 bases short and J 0 bases short, with 17 bases between. Germline-derived CDR1 and CDR2 are MGHRA and YSYEKL. The CDR3 DNA reads TGCGCCAGCAGCCAAGAAATCCTCTTGGGCCACTTGAACACTGAAGCTTTCTTT. The encoded protein is CASSQEILLGHLNTEAFF.

This sequence joins TRBV29-1 and TRBJ2-3, with 7 bases that match TRBD2. With V trimmed by 1 base and J by 5 bases, 6 bases remained unmatched. CDR3 size: 14 residues. Germline V gene data show CDR1 as SQVTM and CDR2 as ANQGSEA. The CDR3 DNA reads as TGCAGCGTTGAAGGCTTAGGGAGGGGAGATACGCAGTATTTT. Encoded protein: CSVEGLGRGDTQYF.

This chain uses TRBV28 with TRBJ1-1; D is possibly TRBD1 (5 bases). V was pared by 4 bases and J by 3 bases, with 12 bases between. This CDR3 spans 14 amino acids. CDR1 is MDHEN, CDR2 SYDVKM, per germline. This chain's CDR3 is CASSSIRQYTEAFF. In nucleotides, the CDR3 is TGTGCCAGCAGTTCTATTAGACAGTACACTGAAGCTTTCTTT. The variable domain in full, completed from reference TRBV28 and TRBJ1-1, reads DVKVTQSSRYLVKRTGEKVFLECVQDMDHENMFWYRQDPGLGLRLIYFSYDVKMKEKGDIPEGYSVSREKKERFSLILESASTNQTSMYLCASSSIRQYTEAFFGQGTRLTVV.

The rearrangement uses TRBV7-9 and TRBJ1-1; 9 bases fit TRBD1. Per germline, CDR1 SEHNR and CDR2 FQNEAQ (reference sequence). This CDR3 has 17 amino acids. The V gene end was trimmed by 7 bases and the J gene end by 1 base; junction bases not matched to a gene: 13. The CDR3 DNA reads as TGTGCCAGCACCTTCACGGGACAGGGAAAATCGAACACTGAAGCTTTCTTT. This encodes CASTFTGQGKSNTEAFF.

The chain links TRBV4-2 to TRBJ2-7; 13 bases map to TRBD2. V was pared by 0 bases and J by 9 bases, with 8 bases of the junction left unmatched. The CDR3 runs to 16 residues. Germline values: CDR1 LGHNA, CDR2 YNFKEQ. The CDR3 region is CASSQDVLAGGRAQYF. The CDR3 DNA reads as TGTGCCAGCAGCCAAGACGTACTAGCGGGAGGGCGGGCGCAGTACTTC.

This clone showed up just a few times. The junction and the germline gene differ at one end; a read error may be behind it. The rearrangement links TRBV5-6 to TRBJ1-4, with D maybe TRBD1 (5 bases). Germline V gives CDR1 SGHDT, CDR2 YYEEEE. This CDR3 is built from 16 residues. The CDR3 DNA reads as TGTGCCAGCAGCCAAGACCCCAGGGTAGTCTCGGAAGTGTGCCTTTTT. This gives the protein CASSQDPRVVSEVCLF.

The V gene is TRBV4-1, the J gene TRBJ2-1; 12 bases are shared with TRBD2. The germline V gene has CDR1 MGHRA and CDR2 YSYEKL. V was pared by 7 bases and J by 7 bases, with 14 bases of the junction left unmatched. The CDR3 runs to 17 residues. The CDR3 is CASTTPGGLAGLNEQFF. The CDR3 nucleotides read TGCGCCAGCACCACCCCGGGGGGACTAGCGGGTTTAAATGAGCAGTTCTTC.

This chain connects TRBV7-6 to TRBJ2-1; D not certain. This CDR3 has 15 residues. Trimming left V 5 bases short and J 5 bases short, with 16 bases between. Germline loops: CDR1 SGHVS, CDR2 FNYEAQ. CDR3 protein: CASSRTRVANNEQFF. The DNA of the CDR3 is TGTGCCAGCAGCAGGACCCGGGTGGCCAACAATGAGCAGTTCTTC.

The chain recombines TRBV6-1 with TRBJ1-1, with TRBD1 matching 7 bases. Germline V gene sequence: CDR1 MNHNS, CDR2 SASEGT. This CDR3 is built from 13 residues. V lost 2 bases, J lost 5 bases, and 2 bases stayed unmatched. This CDR3 is CASSERQGTEAFF. CDR3 sequence (DNA): TGTGCCAGCAGTGAAAGACAGGGTACTGAAGCTTTCTTT.

The chain has TRBV7-9 and TRBJ2-3, with 7 nucleotides matching TRBD2. Germline V CDR1 and CDR2: SEHNR, FQNEAQ (reference sequence). The CDR3 contains 16 residues. The V and J ends lost 5 bases and 6 bases, in that order; junction bases with no gene match: 14. As DNA, the CDR3 is TGTGCCAGCAGCCGTGGTGGCGGGAGTTTCTGGGATACGCAGTATTTT. Its protein product is CASSRGGGSFWDTQYF.

The chain uses TRBV5-1 and TRBJ2-3, with D unclear. Trimming removed 0 bases at V and 9 bases at J, with 2 bases between. Germline V gene sequence: CDR1 SGHRS, CDR2 YFSETQ. This CDR3 has 10 amino acids. In nucleotides, the CDR3 is TGCGCCAGCAGCTTGGACACGCAGTATTTT. Translated: CASSLDTQYF.

This chain connects TRBV7-2 to TRBJ2-3, with TRBD2 identical over 8 bases. V trimming: 5 bases; J trimming: 4 bases; junction bases outside the gene matches: 11. The germline CDR1 and CDR2 sequences are SGHTA and FQGNSA. The CDR3 sequence is 16 residues long. The CDR3 DNA sequence: TGTGCCAGCAGCCGATGGCAGCGGGAGACGGCAGATACGCAGTATTTT. Its protein is CASSRWQRETADTQYF.